The clone carrying this T cell receptor (beta chain) has just one count. Its matching antigen is unknown. Clones were sequenced by immunoSEQ multiplex PCR, and TCRdb holds only the in-frame ones, with some missing. The sample records 650,000 to 750,000 clones, about three quarters being singletons. Deletions cut 4 bases from V and 3 bases from J, with 22 bases between. The germline gives CDR1 MNHNS, CDR2 SASEGT. There are 17 residues in the CDR3. The data originate from a study of shared clonotypes between healthy human individuals. General study findings and limits: Naive subsets, compared against memory subsets, generally had larger estimated richness values.

The sequence came from a woman aged 25 to 39 in good health. Sequencing used memory CD4+ T cells sorted from blood. Subset of the sample: CD45RA-negative fraction. The chain employs TRBV6-1 and TRBJ2-7; no firm D call. The CDR3 coding sequence is TGTGCCAGCAGTGCAAAAGATTATCAAGGTTCACTCTACGAGCAGTACTTC. It encodes CASSAKDYQGSLYEQYF.